The subject of this entry is one T cell receptor beta chain. What it binds is unknown. This sample was taken from a study of human thymus T cells. Per germline, CDR1 SGHAT and CDR2 FQNNGV. V was clipped by 6 bases and J by 2 bases; unmatched bases: 6. This CDR3 contains 14 residues. Corrective cardiac operations yielded the resected thymus tissue. Donation was from healthy Finnish infants who were having corrective surgery that addressed congenital heart defects. Libraries were prepared by immunoSEQ multiplex PCR; TCRdb keeps only in-frame clonotypes and omits some of them. The sample consists of about 78,000 clones, around 96% of them appearing once. Overall study results and limits: An apparent bias in V and J gene usage was seen in thymic and blood repertoires. Thymic repertoires of unrelated individuals were reported in related research to overlap highly.

Sequencing was performed on thymus tissue. The chain combines TRBV11-2 with TRBJ2-7; 8 bases are shared with TRBD2. The clonotype was recovered from a boy under three years old with a congenital heart defect but otherwise immunologically healthy. The CDR3 region has the DNA TGTGCCAGCAGGGGTCGGGAGGGCCCCTACGAGCAGTACTTC. This gives the protein CASRGREGPYEQYF.